Shown below are 6 T cell receptor beta chains from a single sample sequenced in a study of blood T cells in healthy people across ages. For the second PCR, which ran for roughly 6 to 12 cycles, a sample-barcoded 5' primer and a J-beta primer mix were used. TCRdb ran MiXCR on the 5' RACE reads and lists one entry per CDR3 protein. Here the sample spans some 860,000 distinct CDR3 sequences, roughly three fifths being singletons. Specimen: blood. These receptors were taken from a man aged 35 to 55 in good health.

The chain carries TRBV28 and TRBJ2-7, with 9 bases matching TRBD2. This CDR3 is 14 amino acids long. The ends lost 4 bases at V and 2 bases at J; junction bases unmatched: 3. Germline CDR1 and CDR2: MDHEN and SYDVKM. The DNA of the CDR3 is TGTGCCAGCAGTTGGGCGGGGGGGACCTACGAGCAGTACTTC. This codes for CASSWAGGTYEQYF.

The chain combines TRBV12-3 or TRBV12-4 with TRBJ2-7, with TRBD1 matching over 9 bases. Trimming removed 4 bases from V and 3 bases from J; junction bases left unmatched: 7. The CDR3 has 15 amino acids. CDR3 in DNA: TGTGCCAGCAGTTCGGTGGGGACAGGGCGCTACGAGCAGTACTTC. Translation gives CASSSVGTGRYEQYF.

This clonotype occurred a few times. The chain uses TRBV7-9 and TRBJ1-2; D ambiguous. The germline V gene has CDR1 SEHNR and CDR2 FQNEAQ (reference sequence). V was clipped by 5 bases and J by 2 bases, with 12 bases between them. The CDR3 has 14 amino acids. CDR3 in amino acids: CASSHGVRNYGYTF. CDR3 nucleotides: TGTGCCAGCAGCCACGGCGTGAGAAACTATGGCTACACCTTC.

This clonotype was seen only once. The chain joins TRBV7-2 to TRBJ2-3; D is undetermined. The germline V and J ends were trimmed by 4 bases and 5 bases, with 13 bases remaining between them. Germline values: CDR1 SGHTA, CDR2 FQGNSA. The CDR3 is 14 amino acids. CDR3 loop: CASSSPRFVDTQYF. CDR3 bases: TGTGCCAGCAGCTCTCCCCGGTTTGTAGATACGCAGTATTTT.

As concerns this clonotype: This may stem from a read error, because a much larger clone lies one nucleotide away. The V call is TRBV7-2, the J call TRBJ2-5; D is perhaps TRBD2 (6 bases). Deletions cut 5 bases from V and 11 bases from J, with 18 bases between. Germline CDR1 and CDR2: SGHTA and FQGNSA. CDR3 length equals 13 residues. The CDR3 DNA reads TGTGCCAGCAGCACCCCTGGGGGGTACGGGCAGTACTTC. This gives the protein CASSTPGGYGQYF.

In its sample, this clonotype was seen a few times. The chain combines TRBV7-2 with TRBJ2-6; D is unclear. This CDR3 comprises 16 residues. Germline V gene sequence: CDR1 SGHTA, CDR2 FQGNSA. The V gene lost 2 bases and the J gene lost 2 bases, with 10 bases spanning the gap. CDR3 region: CASSLRDTAGANVLTF. DNA of the CDR3: TGTGCCAGCAGCTTAAGGGATACTGCTGGGGCCAACGTCCTGACTTTC.